The T cell receptor (beta chain) described here comes from a study of T cells in lung cancer brain metastases (dated by TCRdb to 2016 to 2019). About the study as a whole: Of the roughly 22 patients, 15 to 17 had a history of tobacco use, with a median of approximately 40 pack-years. Of the roughly 20 patients, roughly 17 received no interval therapy between resection of the primary and resection of the metastasis. The primary and brain metastasis specimens were acquired a median of around 380 days apart. The study compared TCR beta CDR3 repertoires between fully resected primary non-small cell lung cancers and paired brain metastases. The cohort comprised some 20 patients contributing 40 specimens, one primary lung lesion and one brain metastasis each. The median age of the patients at first diagnosis was 55 to 65 years, and the group included about 9 males and about eleven females. Primary and metastatic specimens both had an average DNA integrity number of approximately 4, with no significant difference between the two sites.

Resection was performed in the patients for synchronous oligometastatic disease or for delayed recurrence of a solitary brain metastasis. Patients with a history of multiple malignancies were excluded so that cancers other than NSCLC would not be included. Tumor areas were macrodissected from about five deparaffinized 7.5 to 10 um unstained sections guided by marked H&E slides. Every specimen was formalin-fixed and paraffin-embedded (FFPE). The AllPrep DNA/RNA FFPE Kit was used to extract genomic DNA. Between about 2.24 and 4.92 ug genomic DNA was input per sample, and equal DNA input was given to paired samples. TCR beta libraries were constructed with the immunoSEQ hsTCRbeta Kit, which uses multiplexed V and J gene primers in two PCR steps. Pooled libraries, together with positive and negative controls, were sequenced on an Illumina MiSeq with a 100-cycle paired-end protocol. In the paper's pipeline: The immunoSEQ vendor processed the raw data into normalized, annotated TCR beta repertoire reports. Richness was counted as unique clones by nucleotide sequence, and total richness was extrapolated with the iChao1 and Efron-Thisted estimators. To characterize and compare the paired lesions, the analysis used Pielou's evenness, Simpson's index, the proportional abundance of the top-ten clones, and the Morisita overlap index. Sourced from immuneACCESS, this table was stored by TCRdb with only in-frame sequences that have V and J called. A share of the clones is absent; for the studies checked, an unresolved V gene accounts for under half, and the remainder has no known explanation. That table furnishes V, J and clone size, whereas the DNA furnished D and trimming. The sample table records some 5,100 clones; approximately 86% of these occur just once. Roughly 4% of the sample is taken by the ten largest.

There are 13 amino acids in the CDR3, from cysteine to phenylalanine inclusive. CDR3 DNA is the only sequence kept; it has 39 bases, read in frame from the first base. V drops 0 bases and J drops 0 bases, leaving 5 bases in between. The germline V gene (reference sequence) supplies CDR1 GTSNPN and CDR2 SVGIG. General study outcomes and caveats: Most clones were lesion-specific, with limited overlap between paired lesions (mean Morisita index 0.23). The study could not control for the effects of preoperative corticosteroids on T cell infiltration in brain metastases. DNA fragmentation in the FFPE samples may have kept the complete infiltrating T cell repertoire from being retrieved. The ten most abundant clones made up a significantly larger repertoire fraction in brain metastases than primaries, suggesting clonal expansion. Significantly fewer unique productive clones were found in brain metastases than in paired primaries (median around 1,500 versus 5,000).

With respect to this clone: Its antigen is unknown. No much larger clonotype is one base removed from it; base qualities were not supplied.

The receptor was derived from a man between 65 and 85 years old with non-small cell lung cancer. Material for sequencing was tumor tissue from the primary lung tumor. Read against the paper, the sample's cell subset or site label means: primary lung cancer lesion. Recombination joined TRBV30 with TRBJ1-1; no D gene is confidently identified. The CDR3 protein: CAWSVQVNTEAFF. The nucleotide sequence is TGTGCCTGGAGTGTACAAGTGAACACTGAAGCTTTCTTT. With the rest looked up from the reference TRBV30 and TRBJ1-1 genes rather than sequenced, the full variable domain is SQTIHQWPATLVQPVGSPLSLECTVEGTSNPNLYWYRQAAGRGLQLLFYSVGIGQISSEVPQNLSASRPQDRQFILSSKKLLLSDSGFYLCAWSVQVNTEAFFGQGTRLTVV.